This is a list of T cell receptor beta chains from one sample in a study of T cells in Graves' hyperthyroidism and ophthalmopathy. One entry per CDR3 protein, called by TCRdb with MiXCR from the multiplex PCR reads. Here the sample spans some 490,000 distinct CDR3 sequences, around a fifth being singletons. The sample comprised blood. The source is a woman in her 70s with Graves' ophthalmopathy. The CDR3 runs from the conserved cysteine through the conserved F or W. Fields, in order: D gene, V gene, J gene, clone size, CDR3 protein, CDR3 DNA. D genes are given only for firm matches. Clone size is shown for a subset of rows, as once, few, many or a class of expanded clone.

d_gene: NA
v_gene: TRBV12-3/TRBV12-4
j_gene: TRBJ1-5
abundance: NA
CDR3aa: CASSLAGGGSQPQHF
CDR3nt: TGTGCCAGCAGTTTAGCGGGTGGGGGCAGCCAGCCCCAGCATTTT

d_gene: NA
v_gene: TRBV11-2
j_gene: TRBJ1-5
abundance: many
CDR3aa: CASSLGGGRPQHF
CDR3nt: TGTGCCAGCAGCCTGGGGGGGGGCAGGCCCCAGCATTTT

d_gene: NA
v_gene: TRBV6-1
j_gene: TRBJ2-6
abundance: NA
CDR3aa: CASSPGLMSSGANVLTF
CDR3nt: TGTGCCAGCAGTCCGGGACTGATGAGTTCTGGGGCCAACGTCCTGACTTTC

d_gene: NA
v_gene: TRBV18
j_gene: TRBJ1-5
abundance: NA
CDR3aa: CASSLQQGEPQHF
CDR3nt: TGTGCCAGCTCACTACAACAGGGTGAGCCCCAGCATTTT

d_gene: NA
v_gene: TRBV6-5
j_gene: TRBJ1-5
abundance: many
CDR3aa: CASSYSWDQPQHF
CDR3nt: TGTGCCAGCAGTTACTCGTGGGATCAGCCCCAGCATTTT

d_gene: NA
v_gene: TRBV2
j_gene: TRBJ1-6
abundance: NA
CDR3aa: CASSGGLGSPLHF
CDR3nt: TGTGCCAGCAGTGGTGGTTTGGGCTCACCCCTCCACTTT

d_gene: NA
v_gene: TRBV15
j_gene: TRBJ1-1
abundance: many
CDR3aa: CATRRRAYDEAFF
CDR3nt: TGTGCCACCCGAAGGCGGGCCTACGATGAAGCTTTCTTT

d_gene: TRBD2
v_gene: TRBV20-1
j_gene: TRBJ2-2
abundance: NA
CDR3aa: CSARDRLAGYGELFF
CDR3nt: TGCAGTGCTAGAGATAGGCTAGCGGGGTACGGGGAGCTGTTTTTT

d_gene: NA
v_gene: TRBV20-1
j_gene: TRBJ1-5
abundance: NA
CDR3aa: CSARDRGKNQPQHF
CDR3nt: TGCAGTGCTAGAGATAGGGGAAAAAATCAGCCCCAGCATTTT

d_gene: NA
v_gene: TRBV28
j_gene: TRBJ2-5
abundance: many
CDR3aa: CASSFSGTWETQYF
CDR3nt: TGTGCCAGCAGTTTCTCGGGGACATGGGAGACCCAGTACTTC

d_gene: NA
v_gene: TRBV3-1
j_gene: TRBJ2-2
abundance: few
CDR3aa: CASSPPVRTGELFF
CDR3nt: TGTGCCAGCAGCCCCCCCGTTCGAACCGGGGAGCTGTTTTTT

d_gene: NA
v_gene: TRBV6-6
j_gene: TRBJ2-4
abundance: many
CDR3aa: CASSYSRAGLAIQYF
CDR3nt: TGTGCCAGCAGTTACTCACGGGCCGGCTTGGCTATTCAGTACTTC

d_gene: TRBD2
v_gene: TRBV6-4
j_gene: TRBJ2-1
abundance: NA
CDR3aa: CASSGIAGGGEQFF
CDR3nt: TGTGCCAGCAGTGGGATAGCGGGAGGAGGGGAGCAGTTCTTC

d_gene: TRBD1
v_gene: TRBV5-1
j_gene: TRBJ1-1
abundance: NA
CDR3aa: CASSFGTGTVNTEAFF
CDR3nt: TGCGCCAGCAGCTTCGGGACAGGCACCGTGAACACTGAAGCTTTCTTT

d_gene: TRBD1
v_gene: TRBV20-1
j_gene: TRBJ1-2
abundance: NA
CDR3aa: CSARSKGTAKVYGYTF
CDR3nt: TGCAGTGCTAGGTCCAAAGGGACAGCCAAGGTTTATGGCTACACCTTC

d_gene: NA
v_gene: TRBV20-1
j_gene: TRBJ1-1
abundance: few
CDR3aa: CSAREPGRRMNTEAFF
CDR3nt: TGCAGTGCTAGAGAACCAGGGCGAAGGATGAACACTGAAGCTTTCTTT

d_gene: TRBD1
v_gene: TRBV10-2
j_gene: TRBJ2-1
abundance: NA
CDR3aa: CASSDRDRSGNEQFF
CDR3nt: TGCGCCAGCAGTGACCGGGACAGGTCCGGCAATGAGCAGTTCTTC

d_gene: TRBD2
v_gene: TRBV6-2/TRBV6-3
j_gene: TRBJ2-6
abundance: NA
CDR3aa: CASSTLAGVSGANVLTF
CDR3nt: TGTGCCAGCAGTACCCTAGCGGGAGTTTCTGGGGCCAACGTCCTGACTTTC

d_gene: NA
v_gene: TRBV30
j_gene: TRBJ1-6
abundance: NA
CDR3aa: CAWNTGPGMDSPLHF
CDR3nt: TGTGCCTGGAATACGGGACCGGGAATGGACTCACCCCTCCACTTT

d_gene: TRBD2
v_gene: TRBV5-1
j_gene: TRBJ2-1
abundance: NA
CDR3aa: CASSYTTTSGRDNEQFF
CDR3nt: TGCGCCAGCAGCTATACTACGACTAGCGGGCGAGACAATGAGCAGTTCTTC

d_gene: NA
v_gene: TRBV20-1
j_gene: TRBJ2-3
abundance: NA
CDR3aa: CSARDGSKDTDTQYF
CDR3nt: TGCAGTGCTAGGGACGGGAGTAAAGACACAGATACGCAGTATTTT

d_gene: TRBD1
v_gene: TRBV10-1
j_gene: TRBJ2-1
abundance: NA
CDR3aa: CASSDQTGEYEQFF
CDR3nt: TGCGCCAGCAGTGATCAGACAGGGGAATATGAGCAGTTCTTC

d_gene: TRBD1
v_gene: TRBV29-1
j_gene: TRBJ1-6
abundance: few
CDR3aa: CSVSGQGLNSPLHF
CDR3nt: TGCAGCGTATCGGGACAGGGGTTAAATTCACCCCTCCACTTT

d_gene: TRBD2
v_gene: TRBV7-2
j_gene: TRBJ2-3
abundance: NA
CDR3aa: CASSQARLAGRNTDTQYF
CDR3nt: TGTGCCAGCAGCCAAGCGAGACTAGCGGGCCGGAACACAGATACGCAGTATTTT

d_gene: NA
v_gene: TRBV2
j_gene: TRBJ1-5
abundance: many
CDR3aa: CASSGSRAESQPQHF
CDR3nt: TGTGCCAGCAGTGGATCCAGGGCCGAGAGTCAGCCCCAGCATTTT

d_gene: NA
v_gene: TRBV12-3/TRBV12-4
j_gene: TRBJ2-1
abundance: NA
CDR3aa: CASSLMSHNEQFF
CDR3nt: TGTGCCAGCAGTTTGATGAGCCACAATGAGCAGTTCTTC

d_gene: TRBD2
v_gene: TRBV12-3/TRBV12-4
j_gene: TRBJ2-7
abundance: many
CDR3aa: CASSPRLADLNEQYF
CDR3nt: TGTGCCAGCAGTCCGAGACTAGCCGACCTTAACGAGCAGTACTTC

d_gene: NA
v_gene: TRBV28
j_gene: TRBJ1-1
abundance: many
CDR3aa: CASAPSEALGTEAFF
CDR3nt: TGTGCCAGCGCCCCCTCCGAGGCCCTAGGAACTGAAGCTTTCTTT

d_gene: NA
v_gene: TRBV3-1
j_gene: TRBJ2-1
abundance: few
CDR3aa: CASSQPRPGEQFF
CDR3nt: TGTGCCAGCAGCCAGCCCCGTCCGGGAGAGCAGTTCTTC